The rows below give T cell receptor beta chains drawn from one sample of a study of T cell responses to AZD1222 COVID-19 vaccine. Generated by immunoSEQ multiplex PCR, the TCRdb table keeps only in-frame clones and is missing some. The sample consists of 100,000 to 150,000 clones, around 90% of them appearing once. The starting material was peripheral blood, obtained on day 0 of AZD1222 vaccination. All receptors derive from an adult in good health. Each CDR3 is given with its conserved first and last residue. The order of the fields is J gene, D gene, clone size, V gene, CDR3 protein, CDR3 DNA. The D gene is left open where the match is weak. Clone size is stated in some rows and not others, as once, few, many or a class when expanded.

J: TRBJ1-5
D: NA
size: NA
V: TRBV9
CDR3: CASSAGQGSNQPQHF
DNA: TGTGCCAGCAGCGCGGGGCAGGGGAGCAATCAGCCCCAGCATTTT

J: TRBJ2-7
D: NA
size: NA
V: TRBV3-1/TRBV3-2
CDR3: CASSHDPLTEQYF
DNA: TGTGCCAGCAGCCATGACCCCCTCACCGAGCAGTACTTC

J: TRBJ1-1
D: NA
size: NA
V: TRBV5-1
CDR3: CASSLANLSRRVNTEAFF
DNA: TGCGCCAGCAGCTTGGCCAATCTGAGTCGGAGGGTGAACACTGAAGCTTTCTTT

J: TRBJ2-5
D: NA
size: NA
V: TRBV7-2
CDR3: CASSSGAYETQYF
DNA: TGTGCCAGCAGCTCGGGAGCTTACGAGACCCAGTACTTC

J: TRBJ1-2
D: NA
size: NA
V: TRBV28
CDR3: CASRWSTLANYGYTF
DNA: TGTGCCAGCAGGTGGTCCACTTTAGCTAACTATGGCTACACCTTC

J: TRBJ1-1
D: NA
size: NA
V: TRBV7-9
CDR3: CASSLVSSEAFF
DNA: TGTGCCAGCAGCTTAGTTTCTTCTGAAGCTTTCTTT

J: TRBJ1-1
D: NA
size: NA
V: TRBV5-1
CDR3: CASSLASDTYTPAFF
DNA: TGCGCCAGCAGCTTGGCCAGTGACACCTATACCCCAGCTTTCTTT

J: TRBJ2-3
D: NA
size: NA
V: TRBV7-2
CDR3: CASSFPMVGGISDTQYF
DNA: TGTGCCAGCAGCTTCCCCATGGTCGGGGGAATATCAGATACGCAGTATTTT

J: TRBJ1-2
D: TRBD1
size: NA
V: TRBV6-5
CDR3: CASSYGQGDGYTF
DNA: TGTGCCAGCAGTTACGGGCAGGGGGATGGCTACACCTTC

J: TRBJ2-2
D: NA
size: NA
V: TRBV4-1
CDR3: CASRSPPGELFF
DNA: TGCGCCAGCAGAAGCCCCCCCGGGGAGCTGTTTTTT

J: TRBJ2-2
D: TRBD1
size: NA
V: TRBV9
CDR3: CASRAQGQTGELFF
DNA: TGTGCCAGCAGGGCACAGGGGCAAACCGGGGAGCTGTTTTTT

J: TRBJ2-1
D: NA
size: NA
V: TRBV11-2
CDR3: CASSLGTVSYNEQFF
DNA: TGTGCCAGCAGCTTAGGAACGGTCTCCTACAATGAGCAGTTCTTC

J: TRBJ2-1
D: TRBD2
size: NA
V: TRBV30
CDR3: CAWSVSVAGGKQFF
DNA: TGTGCCTGGAGTGTAAGCGTAGCGGGGGGGAAGCAGTTCTTC

J: TRBJ1-3
D: NA
size: NA
V: TRBV28
CDR3: CASRSRGSVDTIYF
DNA: TGTGCCAGCAGATCTAGGGGGTCCGTCGACACCATATATTTT

J: TRBJ2-7
D: NA
size: few
V: TRBV5-1
CDR3: CASSLDPFYEQYF
DNA: TGCGCCAGCAGCTTGGACCCTTTCTACGAGCAGTACTTC

J: TRBJ2-7
D: NA
size: NA
V: TRBV6-1
CDR3: CASSEAGREEQYF
DNA: TGTGCCAGCAGTGAAGCCGGCAGGGAGGAGCAGTACTTC

J: TRBJ1-2
D: NA
size: NA
V: TRBV5-1
CDR3: CASSFGGRTEGYTF
DNA: TGCGCCAGCAGCTTTGGGGGGCGGACGGAAGGCTACACCTTC

J: TRBJ2-2
D: TRBD2
size: NA
V: TRBV7-8
CDR3: CASSSRTSGNTGELFF
DNA: TGTGCCAGCAGCTCTCGGACTAGCGGGAACACCGGGGAGCTGTTTTTT

J: TRBJ1-1
D: NA
size: NA
V: TRBV4-1
CDR3: CASSQVGQLGRRGTEAFF
DNA: TGCGCCAGCAGCCAAGTAGGACAGCTTGGTCGAAGGGGCACTGAAGCTTTCTTT

J: TRBJ1-2
D: TRBD1
size: NA
V: TRBV12-5
CDR3: CASGRGTGGVLGGYTF
DNA: TGTGCTAGTGGTAGGGGAACAGGGGGAGTTCTGGGTGGCTACACCTTC

J: TRBJ2-1
D: TRBD2
size: few
V: TRBV11-3
CDR3: CASSVGRLAVSYNEQFF
DNA: TGTGCCAGCAGCGTAGGAAGACTAGCGGTCTCGTACAATGAGCAGTTCTTC

J: TRBJ1-2
D: NA
size: NA
V: TRBV30
CDR3: CAWRFSAASVDTF
DNA: TGTGCCTGGAGATTTAGTGCAGCTTCTGTAGACACCTTC

J: TRBJ2-1
D: NA
size: NA
V: TRBV7-9
CDR3: CASSPRTLGSSYNEQFF
DNA: TGTGCCAGCAGCCCTCGAACCCTAGGCAGCTCCTACAATGAGCAGTTCTTC

J: TRBJ2-2
D: NA
size: NA
V: TRBV10-3
CDR3: CAISESGGANTGELFF
DNA: TGTGCCATCAGTGAGTCGGGGGGCGCGAACACCGGGGAGCTGTTTTTT

J: TRBJ2-7
D: TRBD1
size: NA
V: TRBV9
CDR3: CASSVGTGGLYEQYF
DNA: TGTGCCAGCAGCGTTGGGACAGGGGGCCTTTACGAGCAGTACTTC

J: TRBJ1-3
D: NA
size: NA
V: TRBV6-4
CDR3: CASRLGGASSGNTIYF
DNA: TGTGCCAGCAGACTAGGGGGGGCAAGCTCTGGAAACACCATATATTTT

J: TRBJ1-2
D: NA
size: NA
V: TRBV6-6
CDR3: CASSYPGPPGNYGYTF
DNA: TGTGCCAGCAGTTACCCGGGCCCTCCAGGGAACTATGGCTACACCTTC

J: TRBJ1-6
D: NA
size: NA
V: TRBV3-1/TRBV3-2
CDR3: CASSPSRTPNNSPLHF
DNA: TGTGCCAGCAGCCCGTCCAGAACTCCGAATAATTCACCCCTCCACTTT

J: TRBJ1-4
D: NA
size: once
V: TRBV6-5
CDR3: CASSYTGEAGKLFF
DNA: TGTGCCAGCAGTTACACGGGGGAGGCGGGAAAACTGTTTTTT

J: TRBJ2-5
D: TRBD2
size: NA
V: TRBV7-6
CDR3: CASSEGLAGGGETQYF
DNA: TGTGCCAGCAGCGAAGGTCTAGCGGGGGGCGGGGAGACCCAGTACTTC

J: TRBJ2-7
D: NA
size: NA
V: TRBV5-5
CDR3: CASSLDVYEQYF
DNA: TGTGCCAGCAGCTTGGATGTTTACGAGCAGTACTTC

J: TRBJ1-5
D: NA
size: NA
V: TRBV18
CDR3: CASSPTGPWGNQPQHF
DNA: TGTGCCAGCTCTCCCACAGGCCCTTGGGGGAATCAGCCCCAGCATTTT